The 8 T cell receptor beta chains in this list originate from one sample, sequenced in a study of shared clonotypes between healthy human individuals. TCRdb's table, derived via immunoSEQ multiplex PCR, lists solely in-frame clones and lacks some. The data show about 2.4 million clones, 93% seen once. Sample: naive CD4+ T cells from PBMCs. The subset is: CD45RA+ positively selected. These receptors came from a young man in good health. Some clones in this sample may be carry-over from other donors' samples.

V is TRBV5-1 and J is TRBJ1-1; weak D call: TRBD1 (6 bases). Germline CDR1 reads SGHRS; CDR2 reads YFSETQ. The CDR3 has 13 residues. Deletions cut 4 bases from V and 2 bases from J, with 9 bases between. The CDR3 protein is CASSHRVNTEAFF. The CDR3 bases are TGCGCCAGCAGCCACAGGGTAAACACTGAAGCTTTCTTT.

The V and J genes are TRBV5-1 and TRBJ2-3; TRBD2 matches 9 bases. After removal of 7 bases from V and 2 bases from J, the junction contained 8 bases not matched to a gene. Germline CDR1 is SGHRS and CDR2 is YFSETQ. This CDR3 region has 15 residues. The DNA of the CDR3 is TGCGCCAGCGCGAGCGCGGGAGGGCTCACAGATACGCAGTATTTT. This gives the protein CASASAGGLTDTQYF.

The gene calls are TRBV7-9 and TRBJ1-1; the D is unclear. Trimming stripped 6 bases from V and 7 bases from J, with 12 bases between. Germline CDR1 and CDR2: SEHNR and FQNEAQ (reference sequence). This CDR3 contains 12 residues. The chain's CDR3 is CASRRLEVEAFF. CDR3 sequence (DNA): TGTGCCAGCAGACGACTGGAAGTTGAAGCTTTCTTT.

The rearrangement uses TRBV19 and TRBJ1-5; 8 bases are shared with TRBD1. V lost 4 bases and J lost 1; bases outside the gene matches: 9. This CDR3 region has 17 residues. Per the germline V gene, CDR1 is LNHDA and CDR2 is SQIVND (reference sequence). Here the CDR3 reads CASSTGAGGGSNQPQHF. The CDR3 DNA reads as TGTGCCAGTAGTACCGGCGCAGGGGGCGGAAGCAATCAGCCCCAGCATTTT.

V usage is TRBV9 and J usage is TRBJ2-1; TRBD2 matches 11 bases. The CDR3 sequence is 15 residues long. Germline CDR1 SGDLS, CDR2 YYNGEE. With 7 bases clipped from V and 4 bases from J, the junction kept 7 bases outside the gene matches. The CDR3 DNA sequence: TGTGCCAGCCGCCCGACTAGCGGGGAGTACAATGAGCAGTTCTTC. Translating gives CASRPTSGEYNEQFF.

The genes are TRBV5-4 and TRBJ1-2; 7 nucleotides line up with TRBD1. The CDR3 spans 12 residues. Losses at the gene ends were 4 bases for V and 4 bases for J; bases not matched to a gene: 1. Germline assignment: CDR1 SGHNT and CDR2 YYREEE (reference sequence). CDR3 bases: TGTGCCAGCAGCCCAGGGGGCTATGGCTACACCTTC. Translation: CASSPGGYGYTF.

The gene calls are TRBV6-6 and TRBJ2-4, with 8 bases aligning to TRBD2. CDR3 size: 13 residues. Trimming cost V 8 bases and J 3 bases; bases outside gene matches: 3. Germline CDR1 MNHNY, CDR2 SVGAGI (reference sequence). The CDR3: CASREGVKNIQYF. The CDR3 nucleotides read TGTGCCAGCCGGGAGGGGGTCAAAAACATTCAGTACTTC.

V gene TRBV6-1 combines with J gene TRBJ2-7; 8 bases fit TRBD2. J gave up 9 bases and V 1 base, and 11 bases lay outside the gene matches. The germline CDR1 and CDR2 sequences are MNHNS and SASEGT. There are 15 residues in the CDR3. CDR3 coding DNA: TGTGCCAGCAGTGAAGGGTTAGCGGGGCCGTTGGGGCAGTACTTC. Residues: CASSEGLAGPLGQYF.